The TCR beta chain under discussion was sequenced for a study of shared clonotypes between healthy human individuals. Study results and limitations: Despite large depth, sorted-subset datasets appeared incompletely sequenced.

With regard to this clone: The antigen is undetermined. This same CDR3 is encoded by further DNA sequences in the sample.

CD45RO-negative CD8 cells positively selected for CCR7 made up the naive population, which excluded terminally differentiated effector memory CD45RA+ cells. Only Caucasian adults living in Nashville, Tennessee made up the donor group. Repertoires were generated with immunoSEQ multiplex PCR, while TCRdb's copy carries only in-frame clones and drops some. The table shows a few million clones, with approximately 92% occurring only once. The V and J ends lost 2 bases and 0 bases respectively, with 5 bases between them. Germline V CDR1 and CDR2: MNHEY, SMNVEV (reference sequence). The length of the CDR3 is 14 residues.

Sequencing used naive CD8+ T cells from PBMCs. This TCR came from a man aged 18-30 years in good health. Some clones in this sample may be carry-over from other donors' samples. V is TRBV27 and J is TRBJ2-1; D is unresolved. CDR3 sequence reads: CASSLAASYNEQFF. For the CDR3, the DNA is TGTGCCAGCAGTTTAGCGGCCTCCTACAATGAGCAGTTCTTC.